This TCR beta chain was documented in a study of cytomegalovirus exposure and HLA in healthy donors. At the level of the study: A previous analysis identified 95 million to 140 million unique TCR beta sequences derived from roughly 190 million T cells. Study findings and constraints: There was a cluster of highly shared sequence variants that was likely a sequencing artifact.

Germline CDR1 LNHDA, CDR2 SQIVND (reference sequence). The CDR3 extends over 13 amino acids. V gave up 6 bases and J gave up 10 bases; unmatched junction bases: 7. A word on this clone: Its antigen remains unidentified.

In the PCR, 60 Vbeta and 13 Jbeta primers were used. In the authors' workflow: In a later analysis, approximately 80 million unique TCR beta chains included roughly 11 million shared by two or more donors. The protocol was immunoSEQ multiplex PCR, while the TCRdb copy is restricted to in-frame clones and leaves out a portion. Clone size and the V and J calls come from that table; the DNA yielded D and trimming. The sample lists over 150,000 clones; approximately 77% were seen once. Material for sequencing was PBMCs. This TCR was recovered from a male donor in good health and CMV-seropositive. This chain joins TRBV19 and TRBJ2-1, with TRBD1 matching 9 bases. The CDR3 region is CASSPGTGNEQFF. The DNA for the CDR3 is TGTGCCAGTAGCCCCGGGACAGGGAACGAGCAGTTCTTC.